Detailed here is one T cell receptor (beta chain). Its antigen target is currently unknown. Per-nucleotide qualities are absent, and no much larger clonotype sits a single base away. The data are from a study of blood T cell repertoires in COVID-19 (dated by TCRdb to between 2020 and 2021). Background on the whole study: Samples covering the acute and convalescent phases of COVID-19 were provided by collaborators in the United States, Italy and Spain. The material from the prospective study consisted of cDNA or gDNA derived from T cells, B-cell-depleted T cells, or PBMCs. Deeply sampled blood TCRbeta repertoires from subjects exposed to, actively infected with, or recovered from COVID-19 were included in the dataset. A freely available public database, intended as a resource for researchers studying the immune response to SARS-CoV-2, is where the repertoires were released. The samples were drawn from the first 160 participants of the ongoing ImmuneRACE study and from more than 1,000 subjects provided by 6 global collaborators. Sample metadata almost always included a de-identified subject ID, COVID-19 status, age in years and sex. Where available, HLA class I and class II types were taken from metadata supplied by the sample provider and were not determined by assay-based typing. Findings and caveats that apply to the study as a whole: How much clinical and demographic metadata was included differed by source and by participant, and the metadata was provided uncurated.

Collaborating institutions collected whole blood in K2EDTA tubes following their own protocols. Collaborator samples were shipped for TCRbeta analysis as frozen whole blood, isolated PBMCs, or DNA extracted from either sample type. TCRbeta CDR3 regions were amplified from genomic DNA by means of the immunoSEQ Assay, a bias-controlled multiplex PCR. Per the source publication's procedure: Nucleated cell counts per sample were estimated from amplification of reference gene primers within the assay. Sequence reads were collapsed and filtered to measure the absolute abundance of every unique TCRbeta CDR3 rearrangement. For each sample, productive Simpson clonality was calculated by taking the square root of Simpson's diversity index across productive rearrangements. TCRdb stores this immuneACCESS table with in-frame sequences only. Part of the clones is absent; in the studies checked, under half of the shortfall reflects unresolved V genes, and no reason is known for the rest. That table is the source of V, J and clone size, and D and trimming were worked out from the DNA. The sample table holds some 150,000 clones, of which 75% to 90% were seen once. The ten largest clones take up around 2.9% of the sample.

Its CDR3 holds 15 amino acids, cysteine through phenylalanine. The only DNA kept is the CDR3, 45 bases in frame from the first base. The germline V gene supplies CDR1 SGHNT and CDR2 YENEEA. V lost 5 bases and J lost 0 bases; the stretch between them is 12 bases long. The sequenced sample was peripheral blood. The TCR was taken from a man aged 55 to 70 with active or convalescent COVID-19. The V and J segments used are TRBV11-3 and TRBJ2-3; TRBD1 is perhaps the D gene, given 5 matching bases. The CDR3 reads CASSPDRASTDTQYF. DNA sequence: TGTGCCAGCAGCCCCGACAGAGCTAGCACAGATACGCAGTATTTT.